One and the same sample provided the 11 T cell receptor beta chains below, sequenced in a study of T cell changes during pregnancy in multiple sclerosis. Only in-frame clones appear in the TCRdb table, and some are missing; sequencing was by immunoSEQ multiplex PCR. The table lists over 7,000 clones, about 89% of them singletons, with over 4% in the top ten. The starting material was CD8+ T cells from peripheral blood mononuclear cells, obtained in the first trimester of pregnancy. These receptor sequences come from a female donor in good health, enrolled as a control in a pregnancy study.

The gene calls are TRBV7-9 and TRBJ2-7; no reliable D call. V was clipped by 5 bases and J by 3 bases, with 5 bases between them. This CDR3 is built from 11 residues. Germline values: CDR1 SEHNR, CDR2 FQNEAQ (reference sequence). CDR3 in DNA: TGTGCCAGCAGCCGTTACTACGAGCAGTACTTC. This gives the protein CASSRYYEQYF.

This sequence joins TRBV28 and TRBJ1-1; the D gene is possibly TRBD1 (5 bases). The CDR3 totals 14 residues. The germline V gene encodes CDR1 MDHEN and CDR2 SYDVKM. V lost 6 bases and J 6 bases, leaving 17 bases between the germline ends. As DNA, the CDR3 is TGTGCCAGCAGCCTTTTAGGGACTTTTTCTGAAGCTTTCTTT. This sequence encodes CASSLLGTFSEAFF.

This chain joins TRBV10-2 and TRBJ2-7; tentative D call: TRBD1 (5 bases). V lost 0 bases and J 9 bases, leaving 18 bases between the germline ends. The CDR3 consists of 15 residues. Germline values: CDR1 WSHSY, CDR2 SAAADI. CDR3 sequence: CASSESPGWPPGQYF. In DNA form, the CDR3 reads TGCGCCAGCAGTGAGTCCCCAGGGTGGCCCCCCGGGCAGTACTTC.

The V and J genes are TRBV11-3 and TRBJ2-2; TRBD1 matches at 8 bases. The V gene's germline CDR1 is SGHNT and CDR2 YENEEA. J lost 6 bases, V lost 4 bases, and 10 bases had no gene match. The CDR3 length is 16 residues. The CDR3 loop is CASSSNPTTGAGELFF. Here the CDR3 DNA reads TGTGCCAGCAGCTCCAACCCCACGACAGGGGCCGGGGAGCTGTTTTTT.

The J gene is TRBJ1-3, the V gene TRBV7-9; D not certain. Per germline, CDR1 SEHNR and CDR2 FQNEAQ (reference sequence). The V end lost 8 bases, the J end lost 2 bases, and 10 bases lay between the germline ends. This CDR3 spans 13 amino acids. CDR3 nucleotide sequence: TGTGCCAGCGGTCAGACAACTGGAAACACCATATATTTT. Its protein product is CASGQTTGNTIYF.

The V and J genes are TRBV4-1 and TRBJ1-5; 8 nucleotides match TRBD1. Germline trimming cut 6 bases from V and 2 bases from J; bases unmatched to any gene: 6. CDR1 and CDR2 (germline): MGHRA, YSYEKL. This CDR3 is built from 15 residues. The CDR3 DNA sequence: TGCGCCAGCAGTCCAGAGACAGGGGGCAATCAGCCCCAGCATTTT. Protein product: CASSPETGGNQPQHF.

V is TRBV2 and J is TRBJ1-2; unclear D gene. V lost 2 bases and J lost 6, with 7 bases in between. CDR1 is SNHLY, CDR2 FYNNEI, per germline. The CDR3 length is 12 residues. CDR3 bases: TGTGCCAGCAGTGAAAACAGTAATGGCTACACCTTC. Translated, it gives CASSENSNGYTF.

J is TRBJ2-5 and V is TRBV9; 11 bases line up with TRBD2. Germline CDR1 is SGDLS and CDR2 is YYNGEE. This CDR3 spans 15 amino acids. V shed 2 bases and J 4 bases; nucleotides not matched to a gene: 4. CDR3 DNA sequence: TGTGCCAGCAGCGTTGGGCTAGCGGGAGGAGAGACCCAGTACTTC. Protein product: CASSVGLAGGETQYF.

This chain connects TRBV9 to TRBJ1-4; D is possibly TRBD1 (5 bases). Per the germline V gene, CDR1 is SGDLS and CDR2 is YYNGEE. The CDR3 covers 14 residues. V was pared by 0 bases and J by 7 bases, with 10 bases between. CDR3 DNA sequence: TGTGCCAGCAGCGTAGGATCAGGGATTGAAAAACTGTTTTTT. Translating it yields CASSVGSGIEKLFF.

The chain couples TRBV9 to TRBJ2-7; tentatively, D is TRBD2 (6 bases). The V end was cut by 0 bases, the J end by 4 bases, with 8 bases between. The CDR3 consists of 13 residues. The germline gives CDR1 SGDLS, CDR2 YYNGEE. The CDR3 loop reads CASSVGLAYEQYF. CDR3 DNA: TGTGCCAGCAGCGTAGGCCTAGCGTACGAGCAGTACTTC.

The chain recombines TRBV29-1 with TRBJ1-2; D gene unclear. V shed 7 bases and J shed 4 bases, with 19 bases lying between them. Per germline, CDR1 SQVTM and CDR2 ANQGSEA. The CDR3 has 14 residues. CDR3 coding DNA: TGCAGCGCCGGGGTGGGCTTGGGATCCTATGGCTACACCTTC. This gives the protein CSAGVGLGSYGYTF.